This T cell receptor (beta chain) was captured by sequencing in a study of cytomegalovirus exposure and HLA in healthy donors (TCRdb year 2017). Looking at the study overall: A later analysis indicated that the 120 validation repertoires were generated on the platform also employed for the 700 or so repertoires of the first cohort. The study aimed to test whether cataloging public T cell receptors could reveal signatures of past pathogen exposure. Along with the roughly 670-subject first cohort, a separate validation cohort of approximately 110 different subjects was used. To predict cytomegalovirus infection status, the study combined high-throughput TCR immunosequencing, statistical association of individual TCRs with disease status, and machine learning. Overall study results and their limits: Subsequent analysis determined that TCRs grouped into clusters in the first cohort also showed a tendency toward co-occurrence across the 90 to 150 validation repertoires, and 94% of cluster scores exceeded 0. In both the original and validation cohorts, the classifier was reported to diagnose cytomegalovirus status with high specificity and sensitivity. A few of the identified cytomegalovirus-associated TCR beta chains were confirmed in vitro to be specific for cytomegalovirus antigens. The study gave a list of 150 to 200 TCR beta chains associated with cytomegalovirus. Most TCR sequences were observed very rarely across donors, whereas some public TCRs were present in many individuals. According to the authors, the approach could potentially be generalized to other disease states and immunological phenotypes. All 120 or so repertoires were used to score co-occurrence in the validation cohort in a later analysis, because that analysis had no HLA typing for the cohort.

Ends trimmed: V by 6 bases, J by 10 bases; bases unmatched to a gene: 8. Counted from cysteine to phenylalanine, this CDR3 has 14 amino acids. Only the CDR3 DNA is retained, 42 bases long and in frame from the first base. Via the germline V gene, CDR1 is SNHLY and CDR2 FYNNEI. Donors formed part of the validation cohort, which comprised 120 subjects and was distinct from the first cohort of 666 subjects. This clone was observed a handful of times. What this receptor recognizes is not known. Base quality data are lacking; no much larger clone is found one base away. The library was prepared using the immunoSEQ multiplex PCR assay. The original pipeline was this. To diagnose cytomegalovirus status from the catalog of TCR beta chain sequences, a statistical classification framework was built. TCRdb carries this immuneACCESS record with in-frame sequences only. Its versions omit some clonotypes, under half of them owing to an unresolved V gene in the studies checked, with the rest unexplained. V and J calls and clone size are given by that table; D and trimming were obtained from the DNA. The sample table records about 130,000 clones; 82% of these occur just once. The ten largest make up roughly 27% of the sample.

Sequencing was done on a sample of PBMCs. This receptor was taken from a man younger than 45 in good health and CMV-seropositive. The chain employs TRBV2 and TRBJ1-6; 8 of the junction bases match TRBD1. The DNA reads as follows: TGTGCCAGCAGCGGCTGGACAGGGCGGTCACCCCTCCACTTT. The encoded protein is CASSGWTGRSPLHF.